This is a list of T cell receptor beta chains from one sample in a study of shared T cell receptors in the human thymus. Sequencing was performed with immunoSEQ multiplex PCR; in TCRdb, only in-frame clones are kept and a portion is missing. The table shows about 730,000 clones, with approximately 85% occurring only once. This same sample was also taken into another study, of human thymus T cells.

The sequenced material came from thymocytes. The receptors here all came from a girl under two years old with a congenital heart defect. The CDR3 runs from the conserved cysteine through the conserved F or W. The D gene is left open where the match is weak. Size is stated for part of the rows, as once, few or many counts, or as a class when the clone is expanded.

CASSLLGTGEAYNEQFF,TGCGCCAGCAGCTTGTTGGGAACTGGGGAGGCTTACAATGAGCAGTTCTTC,TRBJ2-1,TRBV5-1,.,.
CASGGDQYF,TGTGCCAGCGGCGGGGACCAGTACTTC,TRBJ2-7,TRBV28,.,.
CASSDQGGDWNTEAFF,TGTGCCAGCAGTGACCAAGGGGGGGACTGGAACACTGAAGCTTTCTTT,TRBJ1-1,TRBV6-1,.,.
CASSLRGGTAFF,TGCGCCAGCAGCTTGCGCGGGGGTACGGCTTTCTTT,TRBJ1-1,TRBV5-1,few,.
CASSFPTGYEQYF,TGTGCCAGCAGTTTCCCGACAGGCTACGAGCAGTACTTC,TRBJ2-7,TRBV28,.,.
CASSPRVTGGRMNTEAFF,TGTGCCAGCAGTCCCCGGGTGACAGGGGGCAGGATGAACACTGAAGCTTTCTTT,TRBJ1-1,TRBV28,.,TRBD1
CASSPFGGTGNSPLHF,TGTGCCAGCAGCCCATTTGGGGGGACAGGGAATTCACCCCTCCACTTT,TRBJ1-6,TRBV7-2,few,TRBD1
CATSPQGQGHYGYTF,TGTGCCACCAGCCCCCAGGGACAGGGCCATTATGGCTACACCTTC,TRBJ1-2,TRBV15,once,TRBD1
CAIRDRPNQPQHF,TGTGCCATCCGGGACAGGCCCAATCAGCCCCAGCATTTT,TRBJ1-5,TRBV10-3,.,TRBD1
CASSRTGANYGYTF,TGTGCCAGCTCCCGGACAGGGGCTAACTATGGCTACACCTTC,TRBJ1-2,TRBV11-2,once,TRBD1
CASSKWGTGNNEQFF,.,TRBJ2-1,TRBV21-1,few,.
CASRVRREHPGYGYTF,TGTGCCAGTAGGGTTAGACGGGAACATCCCGGCTATGGCTACACCTTC,TRBJ1-2,TRBV19,once,.
CAISEGGRGHGYTF,TGTGCCATCAGTGAAGGGGGCAGGGGACATGGCTACACCTTC,TRBJ1-2,TRBV10-3,.,TRBD1
CAWSVAGLTAAFF,TGTGCCTGGAGTGTAGCCGGACTTACTGCAGCTTTCTTT,TRBJ1-1,TRBV30,.,.
CASSIRDSYEQYF,TGTGCCAGCAGCATCCGGGACAGCTACGAGCAGTACTTC,TRBJ2-7,TRBV7-9,.,TRBD1
CASKYYTGMNTEAFF,TGTGCCAGCAAGTATTATACAGGGATGAACACTGAAGCTTTCTTT,TRBJ1-1,TRBV6-1,.,.
CASSLGRGPQETQYF,TGCGCCAGCAGCTTGGGGCGGGGGCCACAAGAGACCCAGTACTTC,TRBJ2-5,TRBV5-1,.,.
CASSYSKAGRSNEQFF,TGTGCCAGCAGTTACTCGAAAGCAGGGAGGAGTAATGAGCAGTTCTTC,TRBJ2-1,TRBV6-6,.,.
CASSPTSGGNEQYF,TGTGCCAGCAGCCCTACTAGCGGGGGGAACGAGCAGTACTTC,TRBJ2-7,TRBV5-6,.,TRBD2
CSVATPPETQYF,TGCAGCGTTGCCACTCCACCAGAGACCCAGTACTTC,TRBJ2-5,TRBV29-1,.,.
CASSMGWTSDSTDTQYF,TGTGCCAGTAGTATGGGTTGGACTAGCGATAGTACAGATACGCAGTATTTT,TRBJ2-3,TRBV19,.,TRBD2
CASSWMDRGREGYTF,TGTGCCAGCAGCTGGATGGACAGGGGGCGCGAGGGCTACACCTTC,TRBJ1-2,TRBV7-2,.,TRBD1
CASSLEGRGGELFF,TGCGCCAGCAGCTTGGAAGGCCGGGGGGGAGAGCTGTTTTTT,TRBJ2-2,TRBV5-1,.,TRBD2
CARLGPYEQYF,TGCGCCCGCCTGGGCCCCTACGAGCAGTACTTC,TRBJ2-7,TRBV5-1,.,.